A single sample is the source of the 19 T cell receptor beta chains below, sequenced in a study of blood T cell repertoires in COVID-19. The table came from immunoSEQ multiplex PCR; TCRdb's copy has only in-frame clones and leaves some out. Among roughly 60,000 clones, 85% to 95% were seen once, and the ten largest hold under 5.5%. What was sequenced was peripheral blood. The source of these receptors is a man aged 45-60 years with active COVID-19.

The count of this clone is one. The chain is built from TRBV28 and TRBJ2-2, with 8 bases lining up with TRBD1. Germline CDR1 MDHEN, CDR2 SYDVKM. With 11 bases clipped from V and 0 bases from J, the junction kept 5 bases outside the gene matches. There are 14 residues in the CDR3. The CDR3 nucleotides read TGTGCCGGACAGGGAACAACGAACACCGGGGAGCTGTTTTTT. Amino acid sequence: CAGQGTTNTGELFF. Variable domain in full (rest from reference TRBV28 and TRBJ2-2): DVKVTQSSRYLVKRTGEKVFLECVQDMDHENMFWYRQDPGLGLRLIYFSYDVKMKEKGDIPEGYSVSREKKERFSLILESASTNQTSMYLCAGQGTTNTGELFFGEGSRLTVL.

The CDR3 here is CASSFRGRPRGTDTQYF. The CDR3 DNA sequence: TGTGCCAGCAGCTTCCGGGGGAGGCCGAGAGGCACAGATACGCAGTATTTT. The chain employs TRBV11-2 and TRBJ2-3; a possible D gene is TRBD2 (6 bases). The CDR3 extends over 17 amino acids. Germline CDR1 and CDR2: SGHAT and FQNNGV. Trimming removed 3 bases at V and 1 base at J, with 17 bases between.

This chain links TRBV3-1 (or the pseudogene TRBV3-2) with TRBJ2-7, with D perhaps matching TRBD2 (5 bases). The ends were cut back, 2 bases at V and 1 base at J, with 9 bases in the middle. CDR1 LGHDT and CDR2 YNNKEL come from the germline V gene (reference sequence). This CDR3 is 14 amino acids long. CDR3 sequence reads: CASSQWRTSYEQYF. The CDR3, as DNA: TGTGCCAGCAGCCAATGGAGGACTTCCTACGAGCAGTACTTC.

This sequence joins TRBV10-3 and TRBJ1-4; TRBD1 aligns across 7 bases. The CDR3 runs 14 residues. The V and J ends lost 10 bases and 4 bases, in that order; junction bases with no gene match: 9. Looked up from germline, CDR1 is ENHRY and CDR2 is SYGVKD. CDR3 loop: CATNIQGINEKLFF. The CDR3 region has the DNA TGTGCCACCAATATACAGGGGATTAATGAAAAACTGTTTTTT.

The CDR3 sequence: CASSLASSGNTIYF. Written as DNA, the CDR3 is TGCGCCAGCAGCTTGGCCAGCTCTGGAAACACCATATATTTT. This chain uses TRBV5-1 with TRBJ1-3, with D unclear. V lost 0 bases, J lost 0 bases, and 4 bases lay in between. The germline V gene has CDR1 SGHRS and CDR2 YFSETQ. There are 14 residues in the CDR3. Supplemented by reference TRBV5-1 and TRBJ1-3, the full variable domain reads KAGVTQTPRYLIKTRGQQVTLSCSPISGHRSVSWYQQTPGQGLQFLFEYFSETQRNKGNFPGRFSGRQFSNSRSEMNVSTLELGDSALYLCASSLASSGNTIYFGEGSWLTVV.

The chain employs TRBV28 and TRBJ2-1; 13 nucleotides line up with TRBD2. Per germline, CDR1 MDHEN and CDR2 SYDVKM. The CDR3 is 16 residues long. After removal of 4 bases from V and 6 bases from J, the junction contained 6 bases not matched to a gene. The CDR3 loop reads CASSSTRLAGGNEQFF. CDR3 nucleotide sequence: TGTGCCAGCAGTTCCACCCGACTAGCGGGGGGCAATGAGCAGTTCTTC.

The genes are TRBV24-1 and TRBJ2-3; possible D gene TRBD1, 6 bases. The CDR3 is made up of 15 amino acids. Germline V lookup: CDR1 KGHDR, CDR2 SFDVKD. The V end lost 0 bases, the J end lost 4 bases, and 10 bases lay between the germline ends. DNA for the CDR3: TGTGCCACCAGTGATTTGCTCAGGGGCCCAGATACGCAGTATTTT. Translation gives CATSDLLRGPDTQYF.

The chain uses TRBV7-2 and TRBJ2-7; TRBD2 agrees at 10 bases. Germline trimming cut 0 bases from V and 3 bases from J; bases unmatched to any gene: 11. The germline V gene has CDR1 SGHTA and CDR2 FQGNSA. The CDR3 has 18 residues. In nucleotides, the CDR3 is TGTGCCAGCAGCTTAGCGCGTTCTAGCGGGGGTCATTTCTACGAGCAGTACTTC. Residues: CASSLARSSGGHFYEQYF.

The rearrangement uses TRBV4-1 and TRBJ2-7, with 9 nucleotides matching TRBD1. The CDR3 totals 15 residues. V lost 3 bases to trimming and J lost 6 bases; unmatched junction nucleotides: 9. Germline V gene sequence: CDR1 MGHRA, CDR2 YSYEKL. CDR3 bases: TGCGCCAGCAGCCAGGCCTATGACAGGGGGGGCGAGCAGTACTTC. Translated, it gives CASSQAYDRGGEQYF.

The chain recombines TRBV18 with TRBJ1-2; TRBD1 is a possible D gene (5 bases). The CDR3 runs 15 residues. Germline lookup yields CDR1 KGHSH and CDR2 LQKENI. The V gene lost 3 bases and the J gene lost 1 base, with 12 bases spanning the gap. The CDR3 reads CASSPGQGFNYGYTF. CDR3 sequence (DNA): TGTGCCAGCTCACCGGGTCAGGGTTTTAACTATGGCTACACCTTC.

The CDR3 reads CASSPGGSLNEKLFF. The CDR3 nucleotides are TGTGCCAGCAGCCCTGGCGGTAGCCTTAATGAAAAACTGTTTTTT. This rearrangement joins TRBV5-8 to TRBJ1-4; D remains ambiguous. The CDR3 extends over 15 amino acids. Looked up from germline, CDR1 is SGHTS and CDR2 is YDEGEE. With 4 bases removed from V and 4 bases from J, the gap between germline ends came to 14 bases.

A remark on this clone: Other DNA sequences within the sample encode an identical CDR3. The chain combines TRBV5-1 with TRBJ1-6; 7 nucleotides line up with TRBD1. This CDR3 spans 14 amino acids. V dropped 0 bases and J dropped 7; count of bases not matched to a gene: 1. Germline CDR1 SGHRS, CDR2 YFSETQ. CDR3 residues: CASSLGRGNSPLHF. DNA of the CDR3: TGCGCCAGCAGCTTGGGCAGGGGGAATTCACCCCTCCACTTT.

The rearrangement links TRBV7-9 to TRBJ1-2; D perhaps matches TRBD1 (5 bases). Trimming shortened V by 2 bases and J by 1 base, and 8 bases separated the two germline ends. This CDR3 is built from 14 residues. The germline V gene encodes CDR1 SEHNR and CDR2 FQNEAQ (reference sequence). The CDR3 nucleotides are TGTGCCAGCAGCTTAAGCAGGGATAACTATGGCTACACCTTC. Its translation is CASSLSRDNYGYTF.

CDR3 nucleotides: TGTGCCACCAGTGGGGTCCAGGGCCGAGAGACCCAGTACTTC. Translation: CATSGVQGRETQYF. The chain is built from TRBV24-1 and TRBJ2-5; D might be TRBD1 (5 bases). The CDR3 contains 14 residues. CDR1 is KGHDR, CDR2 SFDVKD, per germline. The germline V and J ends were trimmed by 5 bases and 4 bases, with 13 bases remaining between them.

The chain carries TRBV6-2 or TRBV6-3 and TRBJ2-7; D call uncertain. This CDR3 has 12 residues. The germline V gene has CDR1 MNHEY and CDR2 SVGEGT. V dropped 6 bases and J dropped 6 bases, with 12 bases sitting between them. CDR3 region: CASSRPRVEQYF. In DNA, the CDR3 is TGTGCCAGCAGCCGCCCTAGAGTCGAGCAGTACTTC.

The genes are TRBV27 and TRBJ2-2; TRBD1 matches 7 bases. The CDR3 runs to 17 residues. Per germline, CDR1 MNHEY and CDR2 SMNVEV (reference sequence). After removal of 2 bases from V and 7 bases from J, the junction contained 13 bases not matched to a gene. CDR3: CASSLQRQGIFSGELFF. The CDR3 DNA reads TGTGCCAGCAGTTTACAGAGACAGGGAATATTTAGCGGGGAGCTGTTTTTT.

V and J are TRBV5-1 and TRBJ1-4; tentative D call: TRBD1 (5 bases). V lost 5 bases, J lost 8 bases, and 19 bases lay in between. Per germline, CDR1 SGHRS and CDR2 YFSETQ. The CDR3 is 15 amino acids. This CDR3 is CASSNTGPGSEKLFF. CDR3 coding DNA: TGCGCCAGCAGTAATACAGGCCCCGGTAGCGAAAAACTGTTTTTT. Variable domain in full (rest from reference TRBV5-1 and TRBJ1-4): KAGVTQTPRYLIKTRGQQVTLSCSPISGHRSVSWYQQTPGQGLQFLFEYFSETQRNKGNFPGRFSGRQFSNSRSEMNVSTLELGDSALYLCASSNTGPGSEKLFFGSGTQLSVL.

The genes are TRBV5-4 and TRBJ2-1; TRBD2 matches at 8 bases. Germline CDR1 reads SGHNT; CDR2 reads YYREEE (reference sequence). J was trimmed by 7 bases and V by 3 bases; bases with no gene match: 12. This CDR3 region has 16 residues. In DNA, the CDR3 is TGTGCCAGCAGCTCCGCCGGGACTAGTCTGGCAAATGAGCAGTTCTTC. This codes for CASSSAGTSLANEQFF.

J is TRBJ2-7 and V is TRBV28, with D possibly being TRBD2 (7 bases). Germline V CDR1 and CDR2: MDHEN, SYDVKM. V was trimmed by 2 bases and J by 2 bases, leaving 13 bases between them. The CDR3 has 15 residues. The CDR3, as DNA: TGTGCCAGCAGTTTAGGGGGGGCCACGGCCTACGAGCAGTACTTC. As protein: CASSLGGATAYEQYF.